This is a list of T cell receptor beta chains from one sample in a study of CXCR3-negative and CXCR3-positive naive CD8 T cells. TCRdb re-called the 5' RACE reads and shows each CDR3 protein once, DNA omitted. Its listing shows tens of thousands of distinct CDR3 sequences. Sequenced: naive CXCR3+ CD8+ T cells from blood. The receptors were sampled from a human donor in good health. Some clones in this sample may be carry-over from other donors' samples. Each CDR3 is given with its conserved first and last residue.

j_gene: TRBJ2-7
v_gene: TRBV7-9
CDR3aa: CASTTGKLSKYF

j_gene: TRBJ2-7
v_gene: TRBV19
CDR3aa: CATSLRDRQWDEQYF

j_gene: TRBJ2-3
v_gene: TRBV12-3/TRBV12-4
CDR3aa: CASRGGYADTQYF

j_gene: TRBJ2-7
v_gene: TRBV12-3/TRBV12-4
CDR3aa: CASSWGLETYEQYF

j_gene: TRBJ2-7
v_gene: TRBV20-1
CDR3aa: CSARLRDTYEQYF

j_gene: TRBJ2-7
v_gene: TRBV28
CDR3aa: CASSFSREQYF

j_gene: TRBJ2-3
v_gene: TRBV5-8
CDR3aa: CASSLVARPTDTQYF

j_gene: TRBJ2-3
v_gene: TRBV13
CDR3aa: CASTVAADTQYF

j_gene: TRBJ2-2
v_gene: TRBV4-3
CDR3aa: CASSQVIGDTGELFF

j_gene: TRBJ2-1
v_gene: TRBV9
CDR3aa: CASSVFIEGLPDNEQFF

j_gene: TRBJ2-7
v_gene: TRBV28
CDR3aa: CASSLDRGYEQYF

j_gene: TRBJ2-7
v_gene: TRBV29-1
CDR3aa: CSVSRTSGTYEQYF

j_gene: TRBJ1-3
v_gene: TRBV7-9
CDR3aa: CASSPPGNTIYF

j_gene: TRBJ2-1
v_gene: TRBV4-3
CDR3aa: CASSQGQASAYNEQLF

j_gene: TRBJ2-7
v_gene: TRBV7-2
CDR3aa: CASSFGVSLEYF

j_gene: TRBJ2-1
v_gene: TRBV28
CDR3aa: CASSLSSGSGEQFF

j_gene: TRBJ1-5
v_gene: TRBV7-8
CDR3aa: CASSLEARNQPQHF

j_gene: TRBJ2-3
v_gene: TRBV5-5
CDR3aa: CASSFLAAEADTQYF

j_gene: TRBJ1-1
v_gene: TRBV6-1
CDR3aa: CASKSRGLGTEAFF

j_gene: TRBJ2-2
v_gene: TRBV25-1
CDR3aa: CASSENRGGPGELFF

j_gene: TRBJ2-2
v_gene: TRBV29-1
CDR3aa: CSVERGVNTGELFF

j_gene: TRBJ1-6
v_gene: TRBV12-3/TRBV12-4
CDR3aa: CASSLQNSPLHF

j_gene: TRBJ1-2
v_gene: TRBV3-1
CDR3aa: CASRRTAGFGYTF

j_gene: TRBJ2-2
v_gene: TRBV3-1
CDR3aa: CASSPGTGIFGELFF

j_gene: TRBJ2-7
v_gene: TRBV6-2/TRBV6-3
CDR3aa: CASSPRDSPSYEQYF

j_gene: TRBJ2-5
v_gene: TRBV28
CDR3aa: CASSSPTGRETQYF